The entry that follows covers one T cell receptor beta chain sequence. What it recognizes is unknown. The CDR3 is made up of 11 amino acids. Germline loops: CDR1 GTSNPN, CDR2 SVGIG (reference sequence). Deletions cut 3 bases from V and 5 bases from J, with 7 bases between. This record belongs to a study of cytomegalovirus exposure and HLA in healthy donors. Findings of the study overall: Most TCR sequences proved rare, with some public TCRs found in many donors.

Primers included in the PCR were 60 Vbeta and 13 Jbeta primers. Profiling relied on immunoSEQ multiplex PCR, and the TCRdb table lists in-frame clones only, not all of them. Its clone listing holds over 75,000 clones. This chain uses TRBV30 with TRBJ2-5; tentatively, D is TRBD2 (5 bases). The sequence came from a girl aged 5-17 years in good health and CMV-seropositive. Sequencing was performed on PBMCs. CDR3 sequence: CAWRLAETQYF. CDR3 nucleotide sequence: TGTGCCTGGAGGCTAGCTGAGACCCAGTACTTC.